This note documents a single T cell receptor (beta chain) sequence. This clone was observed a few times. Its specific antigen is unknown. Per-base qualities were not stored, and no clone one base away is much larger. Library preparation employed the immunoSEQ multiplex PCR assay. Here the immuneACCESS table is served through TCRdb, limited to in-frame sequences with V and J called. Missing clones are a known gap in these copies; in checked studies unresolved V genes cover under half, and the rest lacks a known reason. The sample has fewer than 100,000 clones on record, about 85% of them singletons. 2.6% of the sample is in the top ten clones. Per the publication, the time point label means: peripheral blood 12 weeks after first pembrolizumab dose. For each enrolled patient, mismatch repair deficiency was established using either polymerase chain reaction or immunohistochemistry. TCR sequencing was carried out for a few patients who responded to pembrolizumab therapy. The phase II trial prospectively evaluated PD-1 blockade with pembrolizumab in advanced mismatch repair-deficient cancers, independent of tissue of origin. Peripheral blood T cell samples were gathered serially, both before PD-1 blockade started and at multiple time points afterward. Blood sampling times were reported as weeks after the first pembrolizumab dose.

This sample stems from a study of PD-1 blockade in mismatch repair-deficient tumors (dated by TCRdb to between 2016 and 2019). With regard to the full study: Between late 2013 and September 2016, 80 to 90 consecutive patients with 12 mismatch repair-deficient cancer types, all previously treated and progressing, were enrolled in the trial. Tumor-associated T cell clones were tracked in the peripheral blood of patients responding to PD-1 blockade by deep sequencing of TCR CDR3 regions. Overall study outcomes, separate from this receptor: Clones residing in the tumor, which were often undetectable in blood before treatment, expanded quickly after pembrolizumab and then contracted, generally before radiologic responses.

The trim is 8 bases for V and 4 bases for J, with a gap of 14 bases between the germline ends. According to the germline V gene, CDR1 reads SGHVS and CDR2 reads FNYEAQ. From the cysteine through the phenylalanine, the CDR3 covers 13 amino acids. Of the read, only the CDR3 DNA is kept; its 39 bases are in frame from base 1. This sequence uses TRBV7-6 and TRBJ2-5; the D gene is perhaps TRBD1, from 6 matching bases. This specimen was peripheral blood, taken 12 weeks after starting pembrolizumab. The TCR comes from an adult with mismatch repair-deficient cancer. CDR3 region: CASGSGARETQYF. The bases are TGTGCCAGCGGGTCAGGGGCTCGAGAGACCCAGTACTTC.